The clone carrying this T cell receptor beta chain was seen a handful of times. Its antigen is currently unknown. This specimen comes from a study of CD8+CD57+ T cells in acquired aplastic anemia. Points from the study as a whole: In common between the patients and the controls were around 30 CD8+ CDR3 sequences.

Genomic DNA constituted the template upon which TCR beta VDJ and CDR3 profiling was performed. Via MiXCR, TCRdb re-called the reads, giving one row per CDR3 protein. Of about 200,000 distinct CDR3 sequences detected, roughly 60% appear once; the ten largest clones hold around three fifths. Patients chosen for sequencing had CD8+CD57+ cells that had expanded, as shown by flow cytometry. Among the patients, all had severe acquired aplastic anemia. After removal of 5 bases from V and 3 bases from J, the junction contained 7 bases not matched to a gene. CDR1 WNHNN and CDR2 SYGVQD come from the germline V gene (reference sequence). CDR3 length: 15 residues.

Sequenced input: sorted CD4+, CD8+, or CD8+CD57+ T cells (not recorded which) from PBMCs. The chain uses TRBV10-1 and TRBJ2-7; TRBD2 agrees at 10 bases. The source of this sequence is a human donor with aplastic anemia. CDR3 loop: CASSQGLAVDYEQYF. CDR3 coding DNA: TGCGCCAGCAGTCAAGGACTAGCGGTGGACTACGAGCAGTACTTC.